A selection of T cell receptor beta chains follows, all from one sample in a study of OX40 agonist ivuxolimab in advanced cancers. Assay used: immunoSEQ multiplex PCR; TCRdb lists only in-frame clones, some missing. This repertoire shows approximately 19,000 clones, 80% to 90% found once; its top ten account for 60% to 80%. The source material was CD4+ or CD8+ T cells sorted from blood, sampled in a trial of the OX40 agonist ivuxolimab. The receptors derive from an adult with an advanced solid tumor such as melanoma, head and neck, liver or kidney cancer. Both conserved end residues are part of each CDR3. A D gene is named only where the DNA matches it firmly. Expanded clones are given a class, and other clones once, few, many or no size at all.

d_call,v_call,clone_size,j_call,cdr3_nt,cdr3_aa
.,TRBV4-1,.,TRBJ1-5,TGCGCCAGCAGCCAAGAGTACGCGGGACATCAGCCCCAGCATTTT,CASSQEYAGHQPQHF
TRBD2,TRBV19,.,TRBJ2-7,TGTGCCAGTAGTCCGTTAGCGGGAGGCCTCTCCTACGAGCAGTACTTC,CASSPLAGGLSYEQYF
TRBD1,TRBV11-3,once,TRBJ2-1,TGTGCCAGCAGCCCTACAGGGGGCGCGATCAATGAGCAGTTCTTC,CASSPTGGAINEQFF
TRBD2,TRBV13,few,TRBJ2-1,TGTGCCAGCAGTCCACTAGCGGGAGTTGAGCAGTTCTTC,CASSPLAGVEQFF
.,TRBV27,.,TRBJ2-2,TGTGCCAGCAGTTTATCCCCCGGGGAGCTGTTTTTT,CASSLSPGELFF
TRBD2,TRBV27,.,TRBJ2-6,TGTGCCAGCAGTTCCCTAGCGGGGGCCCTCTCTGGGGCCAACGTCCTGACTTTC,CASSSLAGALSGANVLTF
TRBD1,TRBV7-9,.,TRBJ2-7,TGTGCCAGCACAAGGGGACAGGACGACGAGCAGTACTTC,CASTRGQDDEQYF
TRBD1,TRBV6-5,.,TRBJ2-7,TGTGCCAGCAGTGGGGCGGGACAGGGCTACGAGCAGTACTTC,CASSGAGQGYEQYF
.,TRBV27,once,TRBJ1-3,TGTGCCAGCAGTCTTCTCCCCCCTGGAAACACCATATATTTT,CASSLLPPGNTIYF
TRBD1,TRBV2,.,TRBJ2-1,TGTGCCAGCAGGGAGGGACAGGGGAGTAATGAGCAGTTCTTC,CASREGQGSNEQFF
.,TRBV11-2,once,TRBJ1-2,TGTGCCAGCAGCCCCGGCCCTTTATCACAGTCCTATGGCTACACCTTC,CASSPGPLSQSYGYTF
.,TRBV6-4,medium-sized,TRBJ2-7,TGTGCCAGCAGTTACGGAGGGGGGGGCTACGAGCAGTACTTC,CASSYGGGGYEQYF
.,TRBV19,medium-sized,TRBJ2-1,TGTGCCAGTAGTATAGGGGGAAACAATGAGCAGTTCTTC,CASSIGGNNEQFF
TRBD1,TRBV9,.,TRBJ2-1,TGTGCCAGCAGCTCCGGACAGGGGGAGATTGAGCAGTTCTTC,CASSSGQGEIEQFF
.,TRBV7-8,.,TRBJ2-1,TGTGCCAGCAGACCCGCCGCCTACAATGAGCAGTTCTTC,CASRPAAYNEQFF
.,TRBV28,.,TRBJ1-2,TGTGCCAGCACCCCGGCAGGGGACTATGGCTACACCTTC,CASTPAGDYGYTF
.,TRBV21-1,.,TRBJ2-7,TGTGCCAGCAGCGGACCGGGACTAGCGGGTGAGATCTCCTACGAGCAGTACTTC,CASSGPGLAGEISYEQYF
.,TRBV29-1,.,TRBJ1-4,TGCAGCGTTGGACTCACAACTAATGAAAAACTGTTTTTT,CSVGLTTNEKLFF
TRBD1,TRBV6-4,few,TRBJ2-5,TGTGCCAGCAGTGAAGCAGGGGGCGCAGAGACCCAGTACTTC,CASSEAGGAETQYF
.,TRBV7-8,.,TRBJ2-1,TGTGCCAGCAGCCCGGGACCGAGCTCCTACAATGAGCAGTTCTTC,CASSPGPSSYNEQFF
.,TRBV19,.,TRBJ1-1,TGTGCCAGTAGGGCGGTTATGAACACTGAAGCTTTCTTT,CASRAVMNTEAFF
TRBD1,TRBV28,.,TRBJ2-7,TGTGCCAGCAGTTGGGACAGGTCCTACGAGCAGTACTTC,CASSWDRSYEQYF
TRBD2,TRBV28,.,TRBJ2-7,TGTGCCCGCAGTTTATTTCGGGAGGACAAAGGGGAGCAGTACTTC,CARSLFREDKGEQYF
TRBD1,TRBV29-1,.,TRBJ2-7,TGCAGCGTTGGGGGACAGGGGCTCGACGAGCAGTACTTC,CSVGGQGLDEQYF
TRBD2,TRBV6-5,.,TRBJ2-1,TGTGCCAGCAGTTCCAGACTAGCGCGTCACAATGAGCAGTTCTTC,CASSSRLARHNEQFF
.,TRBV30,.,TRBJ1-1,TGTGCCTGGATCCAGGGTCCTGAAGCTTTCTTT,CAWIQGPEAFF
.,TRBV7-9,few,TRBJ2-3,TGTGCCAGCAGCTTAGGAGAGCACACAGATACGCAGTATTTT,CASSLGEHTDTQYF
TRBD1,TRBV18,.,TRBJ2-7,TGTGCCAGCTCACCGGGGCCGGGACAGGGCTACGAGCAGTACTTC,CASSPGPGQGYEQYF
.,TRBV6-1,.,TRBJ2-2,TGTGCCAGCAGTGAAGAGGCGGGCAGCACCGGGGAGCTGTTTTTT,CASSEEAGSTGELFF
TRBD1,TRBV5-1,once,TRBJ1-2,TGCGCCAGCAGCCCTGGACAGGCACTCTACTTTTATGGCTACACCTTC,CASSPGQALYFYGYTF
.,TRBV6-5,.,TRBJ1-1,TGTGCCCTGGGGGAGACCCCTGAAGCTTTCTTT,CALGETPEAFF
TRBD2,TRBV19,.,TRBJ2-1,TGTGCCAGTAGCCGCCTAGCGGGGTACAATGAGCAGTTCTTC,CASSRLAGYNEQFF
.,TRBV2,.,TRBJ2-5,TGTGCCAGCAGTGATGGGGAGACCCAGTACTTC,CASSDGETQYF
.,TRBV2,.,TRBJ2-2,TGTGCCAGCAGTGTGTCCGGGGAGCTGTTTTTT,CASSVSGELFF
TRBD2,TRBV28,.,TRBJ2-5,TGTGCCAGCAGTTTAGAGGCGGGAGACGGGACCCAGTACTTC,CASSLEAGDGTQYF
.,TRBV5-1,.,TRBJ1-1,TGCGCCAGCAGCTTGACATTAAACACTGAAGCTTTCTTT,CASSLTLNTEAFF
.,TRBV27,.,TRBJ2-7,TGTGCCAGCAGTTTTGGAGGGACTTACGAGCAGTACTTC,CASSFGGTYEQYF
TRBD2,TRBV19,.,TRBJ2-5,TGTGCCAGTAGTAACCTCGGGGTAGCGGGGGGGCAAGAGACCCAGTACTTC,CASSNLGVAGGQETQYF
.,TRBV19,.,TRBJ2-1,TGTGCCAGTAGTAAGAGGTACAATGAGCAGTTCTTC,CASSKRYNEQFF
TRBD2,TRBV4-2,.,TRBJ2-7,TGTGCCAGCAGCCAAGAGTGGCGGACTAGCGGGGGCAGGGGGTACTACGAGCAGTACTTC,CASSQEWRTSGGRGYYEQYF
.,TRBV27,.,TRBJ2-7,TGTGCCAGCAGTTTCTTGGGGGTAGCGGAGGGACGCTCCTACGAGCAGTACTTC,CASSFLGVAEGRSYEQYF